A selection of T cell receptor beta chains follows, all from one sample in a study of cytomegalovirus exposure and HLA in healthy donors. TCRdb keeps only in-frame clones here, not all; method: immunoSEQ multiplex PCR. Of under 200,000 clones detected, about 71% appear once; the ten largest clones hold about 2.7%. The sequencing sample was made of PBMCs. These receptors were collected from a woman in her twenties or thirties in good health and CMV-seronegative. Both conserved end residues are part of each CDR3. D genes are given only for firm matches. Not every row has a clone size; where given, it reads once, few, many or a size class.

>TRBJ1-1|.|TRBV7-3|.
TGTGCCAGCAGCTTAACGCCGCAGGGGACTGAAGCTTTCTTT
CASSLTPQGTEAFF
>TRBJ1-2|TRBD1|TRBV30|.
TGTGCCTGGAGTTTTACAGGGGGCAGCTATGGCTACACCTTC
CAWSFTGGSYGYTF
>TRBJ2-7|.|TRBV19|once
TGTGCCAGTAGTATTGAGGTTCTCTCCTACGAGCAGTACTTC
CASSIEVLSYEQYF
>TRBJ2-2|TRBD2|TRBV28|.
TGTGCCAGCAGGGGACTAGCGGGAGTAACCGGGGAGCTGTTTTTT
CASRGLAGVTGELFF
>TRBJ2-7|.|TRBV7-2|once
TGTGCCAGCAGCTTTATCGTCACCAGCTCCTACGAGCAGTACTTC
CASSFIVTSSYEQYF
>TRBJ1-1|.|TRBV4-3|.
TGCGCCAGCAGCCAAGAGGTCGACAGGAGGAACACTGAAGCTTTCTTT
CASSQEVDRRNTEAFF
>TRBJ1-4|.|TRBV11-2|.
TGTGCCAGCAGACCCCTCGGGGGAACTAATGAAAAACTGTTTTTT
CASRPLGGTNEKLFF
>TRBJ1-2|TRBD1|TRBV4-3|.
TGCGCCAGCAGCCAATATTACGACAGGGGAGATGCGGGCTACACCTTC
CASSQYYDRGDAGYTF
>TRBJ2-7|TRBD2|TRBV5-1|once
TGCGCCAGCAGCTTGTTAGCGGGGGCCTACGAGCAGTACTTC
CASSLLAGAYEQYF
>TRBJ1-4|.|TRBV29-1|few
TGCAGCGTCGGCCGGGGGAATAATGAAAAACTGTTTTTT
CSVGRGNNEKLFF
>TRBJ2-5|.|TRBV4-1|.
TGCGCCAGCAGCCAAGAGGGTAGGGGCGAGACCCAGTACTTC
CASSQEGRGETQYF
>TRBJ2-5|.|TRBV5-5|.
TGTGCCAGCAGCCGGACTTTGGCAGGGGCAAAAGAGACCCAGTACTTC
CASSRTLAGAKETQYF
>TRBJ1-2|.|TRBV28|.
TGTGCCAGCAGTGGAACAGGGTATACTAACTATGGCTACACCTTC
CASSGTGYTNYGYTF
>TRBJ2-3|TRBD2|TRBV6-4|few
TGTGCCAGCAGTGAGGGGACTATGAGCACAGATACGCAGTATTTT
CASSEGTMSTDTQYF
>TRBJ2-2|TRBD1|TRBV7-9|.
TGTACTGGGACAGAACTTGTAGGGGAGCTGTTTTTT
CTGTELVGELFF
>TRBJ2-7|TRBD1|TRBV5-1|.
TGCGCCAGCAGCGTAGGACAGGTTAGCTTCTACGAGCAGTACTTC
CASSVGQVSFYEQYF
>TRBJ2-2|TRBD2|TRBV2|.
TGTGCCAGCAGTGATGGGGGACTAGCGGGGGAAAACGGGGAGCTGTTTTTT
CASSDGGLAGENGELFF
>TRBJ1-3|TRBD1|TRBV9|.
TGTGCCAGCAGCCACAGGGGGAACTCTGGAAACACCATATATTTT
CASSHRGNSGNTIYF
>TRBJ2-7|TRBD1|TRBV11-2|.
TGTGCCAGCAGCCTTTGGGACAGTAGTATGTACTTC
CASSLWDSSMYF
>TRBJ2-2|.|TRBV7-9|.
TGTGCCAGCAGCTTAGGGGCGGAGGGGCGGACCGGGGAGCTGTTTTTT
CASSLGAEGRTGELFF
>TRBJ2-1|.|TRBV4-1|few
TGCGCCAGCAGCCAAGTGGGTGGCACGGCATCTAGTGAGCAGTTCTTC
CASSQVGGTASSEQFF
>TRBJ2-1|.|TRBV5-6|.
TGTGCCAGCAGCACCACCGTAGCGACTAATGAGTTCTTC
CASSTTVATNEFF
>TRBJ1-4|TRBD1|TRBV7-9|.
TGTGCCAGCAGCTTAGTTCATGGACAGGGGCGAGAAAAACTGTTTTTT
CASSLVHGQGREKLFF
>TRBJ2-2|TRBD2|TRBV7-3|few
TGTGCCAGCAGCTTAACAACCCTAGCGGGAGGCGGGGAGCTGTTTTTT
CASSLTTLAGGGELFF
>TRBJ2-5|.|TRBV2|.
TGTGCCAGCAGTGAGAGGTCTACGAAGTACTTC
CASSERSTKYF
>TRBJ2-2|TRBD1|TRBV7-9|.
TGTGCCAGCAGCTTCAACCGGGACAGGGGGACCGGGGAGCTGTTTTTT
CASSFNRDRGTGELFF
>TRBJ2-3|TRBD2|TRBV4-3|.
TGCGCCAGCAGCTCAACTAGCGGGGGTATGACAGATACGCAGTATTTT
CASSSTSGGMTDTQYF
>TRBJ2-7|.|TRBV7-9|once
TGTGCCAGCAGCTTAGGCCACGGTGGCTCCTACGAGCAGTACTTC
CASSLGHGGSYEQYF
>TRBJ2-7|TRBD2|TRBV27|once
TGTGCCAGCAGTTTACAACTAGCGGTCCACACCTACGAGCAGTACTTC
CASSLQLAVHTYEQYF
>TRBJ2-1|.|TRBV27|.
TGTGCCAGCAGTTCCGGGGTCGAGCAGTTCTTC
CASSSGVEQFF
>TRBJ1-2|.|TRBV7-8|few
TGTGCCAGCAGCCTCAACCTTATGGGGGGAAACGGTGGCTACACCTTC
CASSLNLMGGNGGYTF
>TRBJ1-5|.|TRBV5-1|once
TGCGCCAGCAGCTTGGAAACAGGGAGTCAGCCCCAGCATTTT
CASSLETGSQPQHF
>TRBJ2-7|.|TRBV11-3|.
TGTGCCAGCAGCTTCGTCGAGCAGTACTTC
CASSFVEQYF
>TRBJ2-7|TRBD2|TRBV4-3|.
TGCGCCAGCAGCCAGGCACTGGGACTAGCGGGAGTCTACGAGCAGTACTTC
CASSQALGLAGVYEQYF
>TRBJ1-1|TRBD1|TRBV29-1|.
TGCAGCGTTTACAGGGGTGCCACTGAAGCTTTCTTT
CSVYRGATEAFF
>TRBJ2-7|.|TRBV4-3|few
TGCGCCAGCAGCCAAGCTTTCAGGGACGAGCAGTACTTC
CASSQAFRDEQYF
>TRBJ2-7|TRBD1|TRBV19|.
TGTGCCAGTAGTATAGATCTCTACAGGGGTGTATCCGAGCAGTACTTC
CASSIDLYRGVSEQYF
>TRBJ1-2|.|TRBV9|.
TGTGCCAGCAGCCCGGGTTTTCGTCAGCTGGTACCCAATGGCTACACCTTC
CASSPGFRQLVPNGYTF
>TRBJ1-1|.|TRBV29-1|.
TGCAGCGTTGAGCGGGAGAACACTGAAGCTTTCTTT
CSVERENTEAFF
>TRBJ1-1|TRBD1|TRBV11-2|few
TGTGCCAGCAGCTTACACCAGGGGGCTGAAGCTTTCTTT
CASSLHQGAEAFF
>TRBJ1-2|TRBD1|TRBV2|.
TGTGCCAGCAGACCCGGGACAGCAGGAAACTATGGCTACACCTTC
CASRPGTAGNYGYTF
>TRBJ1-6|TRBD1|TRBV7-6|.
TGTGCCAGCAGAGCGGCCGGGACAGGGAGTTCACCCCTCCACTTT
CASRAAGTGSSPLHF
>TRBJ2-1|TRBD2|TRBV7-2|.
TGTGCCAGCAGCTCTAGCGGGAGGGCCTCTCATGAGCAGTTCTTC
CASSSSGRASHEQFF
>TRBJ1-1|.|TRBV7-9|.
TGTTCCAGCAGCTTATTCCCTTCGCGGGGGGACACTGAAGCTTTCTTT
CSSSLFPSRGDTEAFF
>TRBJ2-3|.|TRBV9|.
TGTGCCAGCAACCCAGGTAACACAGATACGCAGTATTTT
CASNPGNTDTQYF
>TRBJ1-4|.|TRBV25-1|.
TGTGCCAGCAGTGAAACAGGTTTCGCGACTAATGAAAAACTGTTTTTT
CASSETGFATNEKLFF
>TRBJ2-5|.|TRBV4-1|.
TGCGCCAGCAGCCATGTCGCGACAAACCAAGAGACCCAGTACTTC
CASSHVATNQETQYF
>TRBJ2-3|.|TRBV7-6|.
TGTGCCAGCAGCTTAGACCCCTCCCCGGGAGATACGCAGTATTTT
CASSLDPSPGDTQYF